A few counts support the clone carrying this T cell receptor beta chain. The antigen remains undetermined. The data originate from a study of T-cell memory formation after mild COVID-19. Study observations and caveats: Those CD4+ clones that contracted were mainly in CM and EM (CD8+ ones in EMRA).

It was 5'RACE with constant-segment primers that produced the TCR alpha and TCR beta cDNA libraries, which carried sample barcodes and UMIs. TCRdb independently ran MiXCR on the 5' RACE reads; one entry per CDR3 protein. The data hold approximately 430,000 distinct CDR3 sequences, with about 22% observed a single time. The sequence derives from an adult woman who had mild COVID-19 (a few samples of this study predate the infection). Cell type and time point are not known. Sequences were obtained from PBMCs or a T cell subset sorted from them (not recorded which).

The CDR3 DNA reads as TGCAGCGTTGAAGCCCTGTCGCAGGGCCCAAACATTCAGTACTTC. Translating it yields CSVEALSQGPNIQYF. The rearrangement uses TRBV29-1 and TRBJ2-4, with D perhaps TRBD1 (5 bases). The CDR3 length is 15 residues. CDR1 and CDR2 (germline): SQVTM, ANQGSEA. V lost 1 base, J lost 6 bases, and 16 bases lay in between.